This T cell receptor (beta chain) was retrieved from a study of neurological immune-mediated disorders. Time point indicated: longitudinal time-point 3. Looked up from germline, CDR1 is DFQATT and CDR2 is SNEGSKA (reference sequence). The CDR3 has 12 residues. The V gene end was trimmed by 6 bases and the J gene end by 7 bases; junction bases not matched to a gene: 6. Using its own MiXCR run on the 5' RACE reads, TCRdb lists one record per CDR3 protein. Of roughly 100,000 distinct CDR3 sequences listed, approximately 10% are singletons. In this sample, this clonotype turned up many times. The gene calls are TRBV20-1 and TRBJ2-7; 10 positions match TRBD1. The material sequenced was PBMCs. This sequence was found in a female donor with HTLV-1-associated myelopathy (HAM/TSP). This CDR3 is CSALGQGREQYF. The DNA of the CDR3 is TGCAGTGCCCTGGGACAGGGGAGGGAGCAGTACTTC.